This T cell receptor beta chain was sequenced in a study of blood T cell repertoires in COVID-19. About the study: COVID-19 samples collected from the United States, Italy and Spain covered acute and convalescent phases. Nucleic acid was either cDNA or gDNA, and it came from T cells, B-cell-depleted T cells, or PBMCs.

Germline trimming cut 5 bases from V and 9 bases from J; bases unmatched to any gene: 6. The CDR3 contains 14 residues. CDR1 SGHTA and CDR2 FQGNSA come from the germline V gene. The assay was immunoSEQ multiplex PCR, and TCRdb's table has in-frame clones only and misses some. The repertoire holds 250,000 to 300,000 clones, with 80% to 90% as singletons. Patients at the Seattle site were enrolled during active infection and followed longitudinally. The sample consisted of peripheral blood. The chain joins TRBV7-2 to TRBJ1-6; 8 nucleotides align to TRBD1. This clonotype was obtained from a woman in her twenties or thirties with COVID-19, enrolled during active disease. The CDR3 sequence is CASSLGQGRSPLHF. CDR3 bases: TGTGCCAGCAGCCTCGGACAGGGCCGTTCACCCCTCCACTTT.